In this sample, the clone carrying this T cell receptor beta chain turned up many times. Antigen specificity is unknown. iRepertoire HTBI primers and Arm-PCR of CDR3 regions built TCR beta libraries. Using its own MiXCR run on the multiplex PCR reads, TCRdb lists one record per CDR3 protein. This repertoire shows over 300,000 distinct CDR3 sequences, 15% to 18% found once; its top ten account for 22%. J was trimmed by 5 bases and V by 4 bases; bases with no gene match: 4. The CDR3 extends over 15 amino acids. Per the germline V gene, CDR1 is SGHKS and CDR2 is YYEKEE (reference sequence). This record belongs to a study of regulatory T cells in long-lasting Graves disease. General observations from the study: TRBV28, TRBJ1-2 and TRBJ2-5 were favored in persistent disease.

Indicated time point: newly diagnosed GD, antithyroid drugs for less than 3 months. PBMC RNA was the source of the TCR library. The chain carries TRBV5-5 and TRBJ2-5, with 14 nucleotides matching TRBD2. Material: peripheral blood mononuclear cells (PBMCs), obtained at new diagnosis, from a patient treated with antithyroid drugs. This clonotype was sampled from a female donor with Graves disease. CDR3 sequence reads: CASSMGLAGVETQYF. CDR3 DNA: TGTGCCAGCAGCATGGGACTAGCGGGAGTGGAGACCCAGTACTTC.